This T cell receptor beta chain was documented in a study of blood T cell repertoires in COVID-19. On the study more broadly: Samples came from the United States, Italy and Spain, spanning acute and convalescent COVID-19. Nucleic acid was either cDNA or gDNA, and it came from T cells, B-cell-depleted T cells, or PBMCs.

Original methodology: Estimates of nucleated cell counts were drawn from the amplification of reference gene primers. TCRdb keeps only in-frame clones here, not all; method: immunoSEQ multiplex PCR. V and J calls and clone size are as listed in that table; D and trimming were resolved from the DNA. The sample yields roughly 65,000 clones, about 81% seen once. Germline CDR1 is SGHTA and CDR2 is FQGNSA. Trimming cost V 5 bases and J 2 bases, with 7 bases left between them. The CDR3 length is 13 residues. The sequencing sample was made of peripheral blood. The V call is TRBV7-2, the J call TRBJ2-1; D remains unclear. This clonotype originated in an elderly man with acute or convalescent COVID-19. CDR3 nucleotide sequence: TGTGCCAGCAGCCGAAGCGCCTACAATGAGCAGTTCTTC. It translates to CASSRSAYNEQFF. The variable domain in full, with the rest retrieved from reference TRBV7-2 and TRBJ2-1, is GAGVSQSPSNKVTEKGKDVELRCDPISGHTALYWYRQSLGQGLEFLIYFQGNSAPDKSGLPSDRFSAERTGGSVSTLTIQRTQQEDSAVYLCASSRSAYNEQFFGPGTRLTVL.